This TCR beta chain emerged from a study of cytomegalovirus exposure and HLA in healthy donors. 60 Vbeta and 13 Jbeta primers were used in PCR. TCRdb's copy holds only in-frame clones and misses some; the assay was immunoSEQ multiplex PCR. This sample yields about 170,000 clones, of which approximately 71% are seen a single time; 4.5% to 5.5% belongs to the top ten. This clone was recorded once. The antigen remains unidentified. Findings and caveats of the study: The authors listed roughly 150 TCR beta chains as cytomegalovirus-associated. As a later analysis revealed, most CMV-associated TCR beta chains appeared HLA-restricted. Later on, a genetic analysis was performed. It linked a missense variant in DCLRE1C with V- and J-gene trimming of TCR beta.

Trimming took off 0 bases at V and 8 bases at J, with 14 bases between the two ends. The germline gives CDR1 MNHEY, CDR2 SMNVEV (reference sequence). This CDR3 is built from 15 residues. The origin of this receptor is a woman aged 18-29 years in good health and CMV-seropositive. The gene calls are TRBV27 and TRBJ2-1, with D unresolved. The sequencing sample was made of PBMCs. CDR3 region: CASSLSMAFADEQFF. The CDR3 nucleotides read TGTGCCAGCAGTTTATCGATGGCTTTTGCGGATGAGCAGTTCTTC.